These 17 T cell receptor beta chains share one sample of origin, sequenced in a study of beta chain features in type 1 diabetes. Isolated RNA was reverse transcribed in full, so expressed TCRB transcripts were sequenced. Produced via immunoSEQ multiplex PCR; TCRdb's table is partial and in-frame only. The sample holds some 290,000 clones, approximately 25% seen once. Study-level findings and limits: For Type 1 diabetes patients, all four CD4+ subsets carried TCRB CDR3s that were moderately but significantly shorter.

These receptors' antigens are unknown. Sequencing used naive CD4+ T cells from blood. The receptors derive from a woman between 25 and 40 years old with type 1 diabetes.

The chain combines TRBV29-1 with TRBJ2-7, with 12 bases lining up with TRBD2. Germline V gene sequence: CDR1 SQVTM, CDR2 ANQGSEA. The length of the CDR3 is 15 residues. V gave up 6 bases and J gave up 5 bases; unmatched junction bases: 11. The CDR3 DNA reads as TGCAGCGTCTCTAGCGGGAGGGAATTGGCCAACGAGCAGTACTTC. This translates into CSVSSGRELANEQYF.

The DNA of the CDR3 is TGTGCCAGCAGCCAAGCCGTCACAGGGAACACTGAAGCTTTCTTT. Translating it yields CASSQAVTGNTEAFF. The gene calls are TRBV7-3 and TRBJ1-1, with a weak D call TRBD1 (5 bases). CDR1 SGHTA and CDR2 FQGTGA come from the germline V gene. V gave up 5 bases and J gave up 1 base, with 14 bases separating them. This CDR3 region has 15 residues.

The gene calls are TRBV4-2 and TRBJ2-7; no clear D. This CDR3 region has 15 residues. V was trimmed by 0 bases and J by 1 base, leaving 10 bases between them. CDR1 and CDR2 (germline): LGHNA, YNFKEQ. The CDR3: CASSQDLLNSYEQYF. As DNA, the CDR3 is TGTGCCAGCAGCCAAGATCTATTGAATTCCTACGAGCAGTACTTC.

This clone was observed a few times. This CDR3 is CASSVTPGDGYTF. CDR3 bases: TGTGCCAGCAGCGTAACTCCAGGGGATGGCTACACCTTC. The chain links TRBV5-4 to TRBJ1-2, with D tentatively TRBD1 (6 bases). The V end lost 4 bases, the J end lost 6 bases, and 13 bases lay between the germline ends. The CDR3 spans 13 residues. The germline gives CDR1 SGHNT, CDR2 YYREEE (reference sequence).

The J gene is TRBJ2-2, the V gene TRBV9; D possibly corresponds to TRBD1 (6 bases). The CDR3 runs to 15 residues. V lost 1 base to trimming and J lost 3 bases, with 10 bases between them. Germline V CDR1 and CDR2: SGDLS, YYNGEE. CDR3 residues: CASSVTPGDTGELFF. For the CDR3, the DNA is TGTGCCAGCAGCGTAACCCCAGGGGACACCGGGGAGCTGTTTTTT.

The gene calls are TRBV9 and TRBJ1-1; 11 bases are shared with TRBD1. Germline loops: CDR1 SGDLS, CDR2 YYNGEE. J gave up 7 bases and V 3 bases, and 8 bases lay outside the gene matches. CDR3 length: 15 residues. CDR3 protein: CASSGDRGGSGEAFF. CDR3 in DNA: TGTGCCAGCAGCGGGGACAGGGGGGGGTCGGGTGAAGCTTTCTTT.

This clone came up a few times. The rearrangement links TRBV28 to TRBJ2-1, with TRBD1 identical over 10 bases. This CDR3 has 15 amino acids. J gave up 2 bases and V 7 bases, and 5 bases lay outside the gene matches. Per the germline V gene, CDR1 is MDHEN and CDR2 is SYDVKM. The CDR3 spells CASTPGTGAYNEQFF. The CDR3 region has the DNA TGTGCCAGCACTCCCGGGACAGGGGCCTACAATGAGCAGTTCTTC.

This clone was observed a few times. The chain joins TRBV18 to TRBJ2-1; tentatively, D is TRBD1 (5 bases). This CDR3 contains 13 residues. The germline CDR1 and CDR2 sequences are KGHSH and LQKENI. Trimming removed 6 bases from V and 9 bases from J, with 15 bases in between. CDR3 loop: CASSPRETGEQFF. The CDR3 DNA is TGTGCCAGCTCTCCCAGGGAAACGGGTGAGCAGTTCTTC.

The CDR3 region is CASSARVYGYTF. The CDR3 DNA sequence: TGTGCCAGCAGCGCCAGGGTCTATGGCTACACCTTC. The chain recombines TRBV13 with TRBJ1-2; TRBD1 is a possible D gene (5 bases). The V gene's germline CDR1 is PRHDT and CDR2 FYEKMQ (reference sequence). The CDR3 length is 12 residues. V shed 5 bases and J shed 4 bases, with 8 bases lying between them.

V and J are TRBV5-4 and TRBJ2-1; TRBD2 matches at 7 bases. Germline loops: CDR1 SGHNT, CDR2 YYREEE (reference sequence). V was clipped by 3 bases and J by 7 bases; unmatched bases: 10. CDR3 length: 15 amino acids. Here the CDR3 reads CASSSRVAGENEQFF. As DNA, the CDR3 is TGTGCCAGCAGCTCCCGGGTAGCGGGCGAGAATGAGCAGTTCTTC.

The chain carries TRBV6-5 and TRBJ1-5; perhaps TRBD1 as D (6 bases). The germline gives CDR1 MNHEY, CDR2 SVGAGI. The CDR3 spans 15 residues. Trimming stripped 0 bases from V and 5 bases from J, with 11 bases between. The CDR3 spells CASSYSGRGDQPQHF. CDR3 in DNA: TGTGCCAGCAGTTACTCGGGCAGGGGTGATCAGCCCCAGCATTTT.

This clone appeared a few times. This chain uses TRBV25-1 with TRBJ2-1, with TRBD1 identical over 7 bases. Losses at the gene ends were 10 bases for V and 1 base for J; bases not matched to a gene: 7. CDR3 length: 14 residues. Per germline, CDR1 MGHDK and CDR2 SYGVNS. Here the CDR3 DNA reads TGTGCCACCCATACAGGGGAGTCCTACAATGAGCAGTTCTTC. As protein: CATHTGESYNEQFF.

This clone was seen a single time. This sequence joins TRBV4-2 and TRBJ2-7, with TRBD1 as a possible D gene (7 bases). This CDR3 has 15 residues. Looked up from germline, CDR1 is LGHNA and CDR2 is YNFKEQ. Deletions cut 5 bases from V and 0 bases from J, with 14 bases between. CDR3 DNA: TGTGCCAGCAGCTCACAGGGGAGGAGCTCCTACGAGCAGTACTTC. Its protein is CASSSQGRSSYEQYF.

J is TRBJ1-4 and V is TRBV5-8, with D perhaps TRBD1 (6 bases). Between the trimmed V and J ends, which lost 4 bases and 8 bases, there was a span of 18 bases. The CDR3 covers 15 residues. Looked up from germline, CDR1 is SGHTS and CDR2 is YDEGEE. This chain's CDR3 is CASSNKQGAWEKLFF. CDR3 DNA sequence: TGTGCCAGCAGCAACAAACAGGGCGCGTGGGAAAAACTGTTTTTT.

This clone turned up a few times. CDR3 region: CASSRRGAGDYNEQFF. DNA of the CDR3: TGTGCCAGCAGCCGGAGGGGGGCGGGAGACTACAATGAGCAGTTCTTC. The rearrangement links TRBV5-4 to TRBJ2-1; D is possibly TRBD2 (7 bases). Per germline, CDR1 SGHNT and CDR2 YYREEE (reference sequence). The V end lost 4 bases, the J end lost 3 bases, and 17 bases lay between the germline ends. The length of the CDR3 is 16 residues.

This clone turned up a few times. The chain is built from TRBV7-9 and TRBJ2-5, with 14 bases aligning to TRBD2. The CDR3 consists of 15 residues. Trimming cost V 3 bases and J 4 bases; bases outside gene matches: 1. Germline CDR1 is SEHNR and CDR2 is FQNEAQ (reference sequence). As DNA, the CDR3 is TGTGCCAGCAGCTTGGGACTAGCGGGAGCAGAGACCCAGTACTTC. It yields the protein CASSLGLAGAETQYF.

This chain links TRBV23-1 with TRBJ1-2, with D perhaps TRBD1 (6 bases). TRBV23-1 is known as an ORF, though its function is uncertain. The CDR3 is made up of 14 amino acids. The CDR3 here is CGCTGHLSNYGYTF. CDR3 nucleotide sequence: TGCGGGTGTACAGGGCATCTTAGTAACTATGGCTACACCTTC.